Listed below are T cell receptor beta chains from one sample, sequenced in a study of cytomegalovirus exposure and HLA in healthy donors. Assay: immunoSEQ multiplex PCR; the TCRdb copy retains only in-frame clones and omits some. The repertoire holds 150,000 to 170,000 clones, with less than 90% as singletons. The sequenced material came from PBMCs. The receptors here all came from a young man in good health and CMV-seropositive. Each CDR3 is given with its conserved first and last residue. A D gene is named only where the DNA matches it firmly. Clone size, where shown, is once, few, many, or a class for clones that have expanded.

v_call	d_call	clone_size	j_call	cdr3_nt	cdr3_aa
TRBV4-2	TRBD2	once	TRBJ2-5	TGTGCCAGCAGCCACCCCGGGACTACCTACAAATTACAAGAGACCCAGTACTTC	CASSHPGTTYKLQETQYF
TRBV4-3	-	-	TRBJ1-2	TGCGCCAGCAGCTTTTCCGGACAAAATAAGGACTATGGCTACACCTTC	CASSFSGQNKDYGYTF
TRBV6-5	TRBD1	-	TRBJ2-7	TGTGCCAGCAGGACCTCCGGGACAGGGCCCTACGAGCAGTACTTC	CASRTSGTGPYEQYF
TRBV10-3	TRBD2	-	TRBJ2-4	TGTGCCATCAGTGAGTCTGAGGGTAGCGGGCTAGCCAAAAACATTCAGTACTTC	CAISESEGSGLAKNIQYF
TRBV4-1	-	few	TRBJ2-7	TGCGCCAGCAGCCAAGAGCATCGAGGGAAGGACGAGCAGTACTTC	CASSQEHRGKDEQYF
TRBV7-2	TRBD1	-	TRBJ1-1	TGTGCCAGCAGCTTAGGAGACAGGGGGCCTCTGAACACTGAAGCTTTCTTT	CASSLGDRGPLNTEAFF
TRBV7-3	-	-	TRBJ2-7	TGTGCCAGCAGCTTAATGGGCAGGGGGGTCGGATCCGACGAGCAGTACTTC	CASSLMGRGVGSDEQYF
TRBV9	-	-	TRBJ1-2	TGTGCCAGCAGCGTAGTCCCCTTGACAGGATCCTATGGCTACACCTTC	CASSVVPLTGSYGYTF
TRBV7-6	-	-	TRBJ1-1	TGTGCCAGCAGCTTAGACAGGAACACTGAAGCTTTCTTT	CASSLDRNTEAFF
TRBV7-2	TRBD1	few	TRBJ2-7	TGTGCCAGCAGCCAGGACAGGGGGCGGAAGGAGCAGTACTTC	CASSQDRGRKEQYF
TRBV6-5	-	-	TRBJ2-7	TGTGCCAGCAGCCGCCCGGGCCGGGGTATCTACGAGCAGTACTTC	CASSRPGRGIYEQYF
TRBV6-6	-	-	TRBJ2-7	TGTGCCAGCAGGGGAGGGGGAGTCTACGAGCAGTACTTC	CASRGGGVYEQYF
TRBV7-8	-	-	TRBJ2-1	TGTGCCAGCAAACCCCGGACTCTGGACTACAATGAGCAGTTCTTC	CASKPRTLDYNEQFF
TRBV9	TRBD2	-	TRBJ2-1	TGTGCCAGCAGCGTAGTCGGGGGAGGGTTAGATGAGCAGTTCTTC	CASSVVGGGLDEQFF
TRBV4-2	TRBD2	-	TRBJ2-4	TGTGCCAGCAGCCAAGATCGCCTAGCGGTCGCGTACTTC	CASSQDRLAVAYF
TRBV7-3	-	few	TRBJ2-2	TGTGCCAGCAGCTTATTCAGTTCCGGGGAGCTGTTTTTT	CASSLFSSGELFF
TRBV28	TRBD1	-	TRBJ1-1	TGTGCCAGCAGCCCGGACAGGGGGCGGACTGAAGCTTTCTTT	CASSPDRGRTEAFF
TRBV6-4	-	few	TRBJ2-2	TGTGCCAGCAGTAATCGGGAGACCGGGGAGCTGTTTTTT	CASSNRETGELFF
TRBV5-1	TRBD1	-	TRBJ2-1	TGCGCCAGCAGCTTCGGGACAGGGTATGACAATGAGCAGTTCTTC	CASSFGTGYDNEQFF
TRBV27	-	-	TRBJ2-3	TGTGCCAGCAGTTCCCCAACTGGAGCCTATGGTACGCAGTATTTT	CASSSPTGAYGTQYF
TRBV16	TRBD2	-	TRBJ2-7	TGTGCCAGCAGCCAAGGGCTAGCGGGGACCTACGAGCAGTACTTC	CASSQGLAGTYEQYF
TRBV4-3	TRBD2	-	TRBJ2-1	TGCGCCAGCAGCCAAGGTGGCGGGACTAGCTACAATGAGCAGTTCTTC	CASSQGGGTSYNEQFF
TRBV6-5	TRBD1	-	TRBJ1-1	TGTGCCAGCAGTCTGCCCGGGACAGGGAGGACTGAAGCTTTCTTT	CASSLPGTGRTEAFF
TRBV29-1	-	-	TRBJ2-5	TGCAGCGTTGATTTGGGAGAAAGGAAGACCCAGTACTTC	CSVDLGERKTQYF
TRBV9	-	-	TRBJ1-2	TGTGCCAGCAGCGTAGACGGAGGGAGCTATGGCTACACCTTC	CASSVDGGSYGYTF
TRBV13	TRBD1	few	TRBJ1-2	TGTGCCAGCAGCTCGTCCCGGGACAGGGGGGACTATGGCTACACCTTC	CASSSSRDRGDYGYTF
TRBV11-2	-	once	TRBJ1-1	TGTGCCAGCAGCTTATCCAGGAACACTGAAGCTTTCTTT	CASSLSRNTEAFF
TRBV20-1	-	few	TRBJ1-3	TGCAGTGCGGAGTACGGAAACACCATATATTTT	CSAEYGNTIYF
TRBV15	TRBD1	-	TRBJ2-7	TGTGCCACCAGCACCAGGGACAGCTTTTACGAGCAGTACTTC	CATSTRDSFYEQYF
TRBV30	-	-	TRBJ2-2	TGTGCCTGGAAACAACAGGGAGACACCGGGGAGCTGTTTTTT	CAWKQQGDTGELFF
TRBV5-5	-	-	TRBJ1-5	TGTGCCAGCAGCTTGGTTGTTAATAGCAATCAGCCCCAGCATTTT	CASSLVVNSNQPQHF
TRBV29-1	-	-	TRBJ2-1	TGCAGCGTTGGCCAGGGCGACTACAATGAGCAGTTCTTC	CSVGQGDYNEQFF
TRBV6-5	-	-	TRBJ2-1	TGTGCCAGCAGTTACGTAGACAGATACAATGAGCAGTTCTTC	CASSYVDRYNEQFF
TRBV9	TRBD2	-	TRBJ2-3	TGTGCCAGCTCTGGGGGGGACTCCGGCACAGATACGCAGTATTTT	CASSGGDSGTDTQYF
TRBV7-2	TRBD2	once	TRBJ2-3	TGTGCCAGCAGCTTAGTTTTCGGGGGGAGCACAGATACGCAGTATTTT	CASSLVFGGSTDTQYF
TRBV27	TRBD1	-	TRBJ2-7	TGTGCCAGCAGTTTATCGACAGGGGGAGCCTACGAGCAGTACTTC	CASSLSTGGAYEQYF
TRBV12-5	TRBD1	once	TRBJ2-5	TGTGCTAGTGGTTCCCGGACAGGTTCAGAGACCCAGTACTTC	CASGSRTGSETQYF
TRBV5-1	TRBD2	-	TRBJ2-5	TGCGCCAGCAGTGTGAGACTAGCCGGGGAGACCCAGTACTTC	CASSVRLAGETQYF
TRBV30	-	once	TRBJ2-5	TGTGCCTGGAGTGTGGGAGGGGGGGGCCAAGAGACCCAGTACTTC	CAWSVGGGGQETQYF
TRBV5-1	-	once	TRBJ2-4	TGCGCCAGCAGCCCGACAGGTAATAGGGCCAAAAACATTCAGTACTTC	CASSPTGNRAKNIQYF
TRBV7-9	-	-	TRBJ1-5	TGTGCCAGCAGCCCCCAGGATGGCAATCAGCCCCAGCATTTT	CASSPQDGNQPQHF
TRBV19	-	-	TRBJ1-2	TGTGCCACTAGGGGCCCCAGACAGGCGAGCTACACCTTC	CATRGPRQASYTF
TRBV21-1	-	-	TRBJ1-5	TGTGCCAGCAGCAAAGGGGGACAGGGCAATCAGCCCCAGCATTTT	CASSKGGQGNQPQHF
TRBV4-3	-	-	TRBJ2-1	TGCGCCAGCAGCCGCCGTACAGCCTCCTACAATGAGCAGTTCTTC	CASSRRTASYNEQFF
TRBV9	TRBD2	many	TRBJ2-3	TGTGCCAGCAGCGTAGGAGGCCTAGCGGGAGATACGCAGTATTTT	CASSVGGLAGDTQYF
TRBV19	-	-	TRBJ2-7	TGTGCCAGTAGGGAAGGCGGGTACGAGCAGTACTTC	CASREGGYEQYF
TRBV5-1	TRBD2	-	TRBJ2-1	TGCGCCAGCAGCTTGGCTTTAGGGCTAGCGGGACGCAATGAGCAGTTCTTC	CASSLALGLAGRNEQFF
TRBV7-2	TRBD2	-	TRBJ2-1	TGTGCCAGCAGCTCTCCCGGGACTAGCGGGAGTAATGAGCAGTTCTTC	CASSSPGTSGSNEQFF